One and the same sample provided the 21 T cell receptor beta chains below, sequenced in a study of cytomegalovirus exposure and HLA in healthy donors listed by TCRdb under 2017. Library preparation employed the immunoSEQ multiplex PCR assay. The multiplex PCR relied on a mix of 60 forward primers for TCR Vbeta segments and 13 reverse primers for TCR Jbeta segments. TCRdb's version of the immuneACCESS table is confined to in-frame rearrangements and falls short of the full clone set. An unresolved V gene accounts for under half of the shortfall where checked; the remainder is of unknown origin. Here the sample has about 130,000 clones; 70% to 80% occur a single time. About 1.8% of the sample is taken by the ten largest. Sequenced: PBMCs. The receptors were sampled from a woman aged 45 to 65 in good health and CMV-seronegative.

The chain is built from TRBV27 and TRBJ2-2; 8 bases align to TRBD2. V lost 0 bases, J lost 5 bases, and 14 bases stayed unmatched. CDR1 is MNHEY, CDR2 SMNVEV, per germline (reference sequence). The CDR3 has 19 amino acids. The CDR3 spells CASSLSGLVGFAGTGELFF. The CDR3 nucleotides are TGTGCCAGCAGTTTATCGGGACTAGTTGGGTTCGCGGGAACCGGGGAGCTGTTTTTT.

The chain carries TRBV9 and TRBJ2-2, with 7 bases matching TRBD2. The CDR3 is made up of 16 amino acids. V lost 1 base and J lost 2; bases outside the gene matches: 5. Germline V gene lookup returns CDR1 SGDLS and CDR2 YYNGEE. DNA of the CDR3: TGTGCCAGCAGCGTATACTCTAGCGGAAACACCGGGGAGCTGTTTTTT. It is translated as CASSVYSSGNTGELFF.

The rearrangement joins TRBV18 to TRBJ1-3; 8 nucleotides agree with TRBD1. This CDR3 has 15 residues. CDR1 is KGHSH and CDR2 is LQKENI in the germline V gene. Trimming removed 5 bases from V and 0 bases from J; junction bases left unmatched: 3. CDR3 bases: TGTGCCAGCTCAACGCAGGGGGCCTCTGGAAACACCATATATTTT. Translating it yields CASSTQGASGNTIYF.

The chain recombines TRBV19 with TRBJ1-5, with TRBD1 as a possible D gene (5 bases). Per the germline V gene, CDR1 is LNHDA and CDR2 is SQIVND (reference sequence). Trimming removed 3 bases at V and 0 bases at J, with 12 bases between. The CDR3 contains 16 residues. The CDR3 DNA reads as TGTGCCAGTAGTATGGACAAATCTACTAGCAATCAGCCCCAGCATTTT. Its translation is CASSMDKSTSNQPQHF.

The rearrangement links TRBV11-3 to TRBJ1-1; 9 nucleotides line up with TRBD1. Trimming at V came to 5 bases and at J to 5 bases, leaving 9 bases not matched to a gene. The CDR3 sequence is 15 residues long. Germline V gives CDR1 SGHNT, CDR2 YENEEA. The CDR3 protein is CASSPRDRDNTEAFF. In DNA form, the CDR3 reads TGTGCCAGCAGCCCCCGGGACAGGGATAATACTGAAGCTTTCTTT.

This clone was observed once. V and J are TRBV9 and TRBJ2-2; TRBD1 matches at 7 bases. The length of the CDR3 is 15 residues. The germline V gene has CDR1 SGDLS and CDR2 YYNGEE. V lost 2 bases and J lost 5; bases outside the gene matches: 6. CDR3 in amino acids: CASSVDRAGTGELFF. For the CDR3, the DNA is TGTGCCAGCAGCGTCGACAGGGCAGGGACCGGGGAGCTGTTTTTT.

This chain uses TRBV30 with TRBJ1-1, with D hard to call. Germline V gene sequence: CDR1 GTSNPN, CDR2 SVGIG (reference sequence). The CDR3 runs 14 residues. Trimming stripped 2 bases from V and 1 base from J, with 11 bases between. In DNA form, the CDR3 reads TGTGCCTGGAGTAAAAACCGGGGGAACACTGAAGCTTTCTTT. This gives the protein CAWSKNRGNTEAFF.

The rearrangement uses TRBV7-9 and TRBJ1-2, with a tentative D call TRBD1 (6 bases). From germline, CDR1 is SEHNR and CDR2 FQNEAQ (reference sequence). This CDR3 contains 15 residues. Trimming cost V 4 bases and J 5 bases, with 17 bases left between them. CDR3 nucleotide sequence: TGTGCCAGCAGCTCCCACGTCGGGCAGGGGTATGGCTACACCTTC. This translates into CASSSHVGQGYGYTF.

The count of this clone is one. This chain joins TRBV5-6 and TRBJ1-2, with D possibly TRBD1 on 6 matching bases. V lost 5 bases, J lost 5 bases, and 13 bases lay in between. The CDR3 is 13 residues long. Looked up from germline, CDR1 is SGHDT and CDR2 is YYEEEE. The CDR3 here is CASSFVQGYGYTF. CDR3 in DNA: TGTGCCAGCAGTTTCGTACAGGGTTATGGCTACACCTTC. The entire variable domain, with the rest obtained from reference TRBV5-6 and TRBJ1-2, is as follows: DAGVTQSPTHLIKTRGQQVTLRCSPKSGHDTVSWYQQALGQGPQFIFQYYEEEERQRGNFPDRFSGHQFPNYSSELNVNALLLGDSALYLCASSFVQGYGYTFGSGTRLTVV.

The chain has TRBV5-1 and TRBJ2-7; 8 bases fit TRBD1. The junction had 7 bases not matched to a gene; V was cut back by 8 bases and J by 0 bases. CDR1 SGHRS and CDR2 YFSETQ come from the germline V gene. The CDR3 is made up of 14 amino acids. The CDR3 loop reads CASIPGQGSYEQYF. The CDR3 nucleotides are TGCGCCAGTATTCCAGGACAGGGCTCCTACGAGCAGTACTTC.

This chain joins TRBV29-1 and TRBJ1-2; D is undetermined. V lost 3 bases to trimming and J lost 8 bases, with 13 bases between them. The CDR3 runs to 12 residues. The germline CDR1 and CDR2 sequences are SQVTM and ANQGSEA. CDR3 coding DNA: TGCAGCGTTGAGACATCCCAGAGCGGCTACACCTTC. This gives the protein CSVETSQSGYTF. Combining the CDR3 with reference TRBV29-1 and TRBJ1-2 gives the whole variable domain SAVISQKPSRDICQRGTSLTIQCQVDSQVTMMFWYRQQPGQSLTLIATANQGSEATYESGFVIDKFPISRPNLTFSTLTVSNMSPEDSSIYLCSVETSQSGYTFGSGTRLTVV.

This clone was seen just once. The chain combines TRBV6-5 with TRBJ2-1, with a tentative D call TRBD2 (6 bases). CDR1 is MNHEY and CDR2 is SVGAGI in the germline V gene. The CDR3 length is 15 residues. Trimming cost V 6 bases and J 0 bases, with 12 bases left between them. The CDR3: CASSSLASSYNEQFF. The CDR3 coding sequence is TGTGCCAGCAGCTCCCTAGCGTCCTCCTACAATGAGCAGTTCTTC.

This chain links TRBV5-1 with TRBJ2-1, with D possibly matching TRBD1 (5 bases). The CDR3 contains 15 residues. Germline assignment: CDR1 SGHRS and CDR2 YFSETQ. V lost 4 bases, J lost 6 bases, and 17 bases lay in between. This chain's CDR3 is CASSDTQGSINEQFF. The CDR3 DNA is TGCGCCAGCAGCGATACGCAGGGTTCAATCAATGAGCAGTTCTTC.

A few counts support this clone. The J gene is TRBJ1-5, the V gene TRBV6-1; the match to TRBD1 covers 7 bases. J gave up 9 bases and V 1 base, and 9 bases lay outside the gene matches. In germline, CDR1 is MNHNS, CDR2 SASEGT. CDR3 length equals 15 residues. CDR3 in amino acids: CASSEVGQEIRPQHF. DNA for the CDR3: TGTGCCAGCAGTGAAGTAGGACAGGAGATCAGGCCCCAGCATTTT.

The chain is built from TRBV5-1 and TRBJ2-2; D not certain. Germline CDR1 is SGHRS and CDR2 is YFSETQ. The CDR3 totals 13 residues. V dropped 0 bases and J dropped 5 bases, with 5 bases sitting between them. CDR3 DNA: TGCGCCAGCAGCTTGGTCCGGACCGGGGAGCTGTTTTTT. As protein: CASSLVRTGELFF.

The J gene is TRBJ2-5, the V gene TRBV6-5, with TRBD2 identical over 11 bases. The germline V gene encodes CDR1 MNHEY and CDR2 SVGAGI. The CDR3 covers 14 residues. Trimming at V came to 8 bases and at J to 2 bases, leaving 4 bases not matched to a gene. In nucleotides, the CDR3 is TGTGCCAGCGGGGGACTAGCGGTACAAGAGACCCAGTACTTC. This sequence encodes CASGGLAVQETQYF.

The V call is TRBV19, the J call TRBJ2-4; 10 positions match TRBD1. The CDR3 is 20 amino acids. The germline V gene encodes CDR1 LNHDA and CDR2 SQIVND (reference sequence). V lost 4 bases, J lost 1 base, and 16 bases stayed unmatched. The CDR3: CASSRKDRDRGERAKNIQYF. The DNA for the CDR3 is TGTGCCAGTAGTAGAAAGGACCGGGACAGGGGAGAGAGGGCCAAAAACATTCAGTACTTC.

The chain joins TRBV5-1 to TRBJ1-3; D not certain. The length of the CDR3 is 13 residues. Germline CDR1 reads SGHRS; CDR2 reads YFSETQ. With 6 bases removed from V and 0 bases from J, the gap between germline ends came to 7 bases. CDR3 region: CASMSGSGNTIYF. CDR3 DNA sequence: TGCGCCAGCATGTCAGGCTCTGGAAACACCATATATTTT.

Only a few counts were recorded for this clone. The CDR3 protein is CASSRRGRGPRNEQFF. The CDR3 DNA is TGTGCCAGCAGCAGAAGGGGGCGGGGTCCCCGGAATGAGCAGTTCTTC. The V gene is TRBV9, the J gene TRBJ2-1; D possibly corresponds to TRBD1 (7 bases). Germline V gene data show CDR1 as SGDLS and CDR2 as YYNGEE. V lost 4 bases and J lost 7, with 21 bases in between. The CDR3 length is 16 residues.

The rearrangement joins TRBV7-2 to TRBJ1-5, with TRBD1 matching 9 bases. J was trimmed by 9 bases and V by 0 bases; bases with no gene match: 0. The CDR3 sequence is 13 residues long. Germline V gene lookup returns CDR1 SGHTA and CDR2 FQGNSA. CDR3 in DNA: TGTGCCAGCAGCTTAGCGGGACAGGGGCCCCAGCATTTT. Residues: CASSLAGQGPQHF. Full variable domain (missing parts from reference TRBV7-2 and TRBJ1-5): GAGVSQSPSNKVTEKGKDVELRCDPISGHTALYWYRQSLGQGLEFLIYFQGNSAPDKSGLPSDRFSAERTGGSVSTLTIQRTQQEDSAVYLCASSLAGQGPQHFGDGTRLSIL.

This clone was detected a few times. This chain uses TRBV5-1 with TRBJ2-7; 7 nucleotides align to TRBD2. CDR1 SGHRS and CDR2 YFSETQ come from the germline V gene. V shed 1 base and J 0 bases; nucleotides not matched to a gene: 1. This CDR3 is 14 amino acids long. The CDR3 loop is CASSLSSGSYEQYF. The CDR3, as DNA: TGCGCCAGCAGCTTGTCTAGCGGCTCCTACGAGCAGTACTTC. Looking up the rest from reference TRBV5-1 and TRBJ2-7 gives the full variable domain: KAGVTQTPRYLIKTRGQQVTLSCSPISGHRSVSWYQQTPGQGLQFLFEYFSETQRNKGNFPGRFSGRQFSNSRSEMNVSTLELGDSALYLCASSLSSGSYEQYFGPGTRLTVT.